The entry that follows covers one T cell receptor beta chain sequence. Its antigen is not identified. These data are taken from a study of PD-L1 blockade in urothelial cancer. Study context: Patients started atezolizumab around 2014, 1,200 mg intravenously every 3 weeks. Reported median T cell count for blood samples was around 140,000. Findings of the study overall: Improved survival was predicted by pretreatment blood TCR clonality below the median.

The assay was immunoSEQ multiplex PCR, and TCRdb's table has in-frame clones only and misses some. Of about 80,000 clones in the sample, roughly 90% are singletons; the top ten hold about 6%. The sample in question was PBMCs, obtained around atezolizumab (anti-PD-L1) treatment. This sequence was found in a woman aged 65 to 85 with urothelial cancer.

The CDR3, as DNA: TGTGCCAGCAGCGTAGGTTCCCTAGGGGATGAGCAGTTCTTC. It specifies CASSVGSLGDEQFF. V and J are TRBV9 and TRBJ2-1; D may be TRBD1 (5 bases). Germline CDR1 SGDLS, CDR2 YYNGEE. V gave up 0 bases and J gave up 8 bases, with 12 bases separating them. This CDR3 is 14 amino acids long. Together with reference TRBV9 and TRBJ2-1, the CDR3 gives the full variable domain: DSGVTQTPKHLITATGQRVTLRCSPRSGDLSVYWYQQSLDQGLQFLIQYYNGEERAKGNILERFSAQQFPDLHSELNLSSLELGDSALYFCASSVGSLGDEQFFGPGTRLTVL.